These 13 T cell receptor beta chains originate from one sample sequenced in a study of beta chain features in type 1 diabetes. Expressed TCRB transcripts were sequenced because the isolated RNA had all been reverse transcribed beforehand. Using immunoSEQ multiplex PCR, the repertoire was profiled, and TCRdb retains in-frame clones only, with some absent. The sample includes about 340,000 clones, approximately 8% of them seen just once. Sequences were obtained from central memory CD4+ T cells from blood. Receptors were obtained from a woman between 18 and 29 years old in good health.

The table lists this clone with a few counts. The chain carries TRBV6-6 and TRBJ1-1, with no clear D. V lost 2 bases to trimming and J lost 8 bases, with 12 bases between them. In germline, CDR1 is MNHNY, CDR2 SVGAGI (reference sequence). The CDR3 is 13 amino acids. CDR3 sequence: CASSYEVASEAFF. In nucleotides, the CDR3 is TGTGCCAGCAGTTACGAAGTAGCCAGCGAAGCTTTCTTT.

This chain uses TRBV9 with TRBJ2-1; 8 positions agree with TRBD2. CDR3 size: 15 residues. In germline, CDR1 is SGDLS, CDR2 YYNGEE. With V trimmed by 4 bases and J by 9 bases, 12 bases remained unmatched. CDR3 in DNA: TGTGCCAGCAGCCCCGGGACTAGTTTCGCGGGTGAGCAGTTCTTC. Amino acids: CASSPGTSFAGEQFF.

The rearrangement links TRBV7-8 to TRBJ2-3; 8 nucleotides match TRBD2. Germline assignment: CDR1 SGHVS and CDR2 FQNEAQ. CDR3 length equals 16 residues. V shed 5 bases, J shed 1 base, and the junction held 8 bases outside the gene matches. In nucleotides, the CDR3 is TGTGCCAGCAGCCGACTTATAGCGGGGCGCACAGATACGCAGTATTTT. This gives the protein CASSRLIAGRTDTQYF.

This clone was seen ten or more times. The chain recombines TRBV11-2 with TRBJ1-4; D remains ambiguous. The CDR3 loop spans 13 amino acids. Deletions cut 5 bases from V and 6 bases from J, with 10 bases between. Germline loops: CDR1 SGHAT, CDR2 FQNNGV. The CDR3 spells CASSLDRDEKLFF. CDR3 bases: TGTGCCAGCAGCCTTGACCGCGATGAAAAACTGTTTTTT.

The rearrangement links TRBV27 to TRBJ2-7, with TRBD1 identical over 7 bases. The ends lost 6 bases at V and 4 bases at J; junction bases unmatched: 6. Germline V gene data show CDR1 as MNHEY and CDR2 as SMNVEV (reference sequence). The CDR3 covers 13 residues. In nucleotides, the CDR3 is TGTGCCAGCAGCGGACAGGCGAGGTACGAGCAGTACTTC. This sequence encodes CASSGQARYEQYF.

V is TRBV19 and J is TRBJ1-1; 8 nucleotides match TRBD1. Germline CDR1 and CDR2: LNHDA and SQIVND (reference sequence). Trimming removed 3 bases from V and 4 bases from J; junction bases left unmatched: 4. CDR3 length: 14 amino acids. The CDR3, as DNA: TGTGCCAGTAGTATCGGACAGGGAGGCACTGAAGCTTTCTTT. As protein: CASSIGQGGTEAFF.

This clone has a handful of counts. Other nucleotide sequences from this sample produce the same CDR3. The chain uses TRBV7-2 and TRBJ2-5; the match to TRBD2 covers 7 bases. Germline trimming cut 2 bases from V and 2 bases from J; bases unmatched to any gene: 5. The CDR3 runs 15 residues. Germline-derived CDR1 and CDR2 are SGHTA and FQGNSA. CDR3 coding DNA: TGTGCCAGCAGCTTATGGGGGGGTCGGCAAGAGACCCAGTACTTC. Protein product: CASSLWGGRQETQYF.

This clone was seen only a few times. This chain uses TRBV13 with TRBJ1-2; 7 bases map to TRBD1. V gave up 3 bases and J gave up 0 bases; unmatched junction bases: 16. This CDR3 is built from 19 residues. The germline V gene has CDR1 PRHDT and CDR2 FYEKMQ (reference sequence). DNA of the CDR3: TGTGCCAGCAGCTTCGGGCTGCGTACAGGGGACGGGGCTAACTATGGCTACACCTTC. Amino acids: CASSFGLRTGDGANYGYTF.

This clone has a count of ten or more. This chain joins TRBV28 and TRBJ2-5; D is uncertain. This CDR3 comprises 13 residues. With 2 bases removed from V and 5 bases from J, the gap between germline ends came to 9 bases. Germline CDR1 reads MDHEN; CDR2 reads SYDVKM. The CDR3 nucleotides read TGTGCCAGCAGTTTACGGGCGCCTGAGACCCAGTACTTC. Protein product: CASSLRAPETQYF.

Only a few counts were recorded for this clone. The gene calls are TRBV7-3 and TRBJ2-7; D remains ambiguous. The CDR3 is made up of 15 amino acids. Trimming left V 2 bases short and J 5 bases short, with 16 bases between. The germline V gene encodes CDR1 SGHTA and CDR2 FQGTGA. For the CDR3, the DNA is TGTGCCAGCAGCTTAGGTGTGGGCTACCTCGACGAGCAGTACTTC. It is translated as CASSLGVGYLDEQYF. The entire variable domain, with the rest obtained from reference TRBV7-3 and TRBJ2-7, is as follows: GAGVSQTPSNKVTEKGKYVELRCDPISGHTALYWYRQSLGQGPEFLIYFQGTGAADDSGLPNDRFFAVRPEGSVSTLKIQRTERGDSAVYLCASSLGVGYLDEQYFGPGTRLTVT.

Only a few counts were recorded for this clone. The rearrangement links TRBV11-2 to TRBJ2-7; D is perhaps TRBD2 (5 bases). The germline V and J ends were trimmed by 5 bases and 5 bases, with 7 bases remaining between them. Germline values: CDR1 SGHAT, CDR2 FQNNGV. This CDR3 is built from 11 residues. The chain's CDR3 is CASSTSNEQYF. CDR3 DNA: TGTGCCAGCAGCACTAGTAACGAGCAGTACTTC.

This clone was seen only a few times. The chain couples TRBV7-2 to TRBJ2-5; 9 nucleotides agree with TRBD1. This CDR3 has 16 amino acids. CDR1 SGHTA and CDR2 FQGNSA come from the germline V gene. With V trimmed by 0 bases and J by 5 bases, 7 bases remained unmatched. Here the CDR3 reads CASSLAPQGARETQYF. The CDR3 region has the DNA TGTGCCAGCAGCTTAGCCCCACAGGGGGCGAGGGAGACCCAGTACTTC. The complete variable domain, with remaining parts taken from reference TRBV7-2 and TRBJ2-5, reads GAGVSQSPSNKVTEKGKDVELRCDPISGHTALYWYRQSLGQGLEFLIYFQGNSAPDKSGLPSDRFSAERTGGSVSTLTIQRTQQEDSAVYLCASSLAPQGARETQYFGPGTRLLVL.

The table lists this clone with many counts. This chain joins TRBV29-1 and TRBJ2-1, with D perhaps matching TRBD1 (5 bases). Germline V gives CDR1 SQVTM, CDR2 ANQGSEA. The CDR3 sequence is 10 residues long. The CDR3 DNA follows: TGCACGCTAGGGGACAATGAGCAGTTCTTC. Translated: CTLGDNEQFF.